One sample yielded the 30 T cell receptor beta chains listed below, sequenced in a study of T cells in localized non-small cell lung cancer. The table came from immunoSEQ multiplex PCR; TCRdb's copy has only in-frame clones and leaves some out. The sample consists of almost 40,000 clones, 80% to 90% of them appearing once. Material: peripheral blood mononuclear cells, obtained before any cancer treatment. The receptors come from a male donor older than 55 with stage II lung adenocarcinoma.

The genes are TRBV19 and TRBJ1-5; D possibly corresponds to TRBD1 (5 bases). V gave up 7 bases and J gave up 6 bases, with 10 bases separating them. Germline CDR1 LNHDA, CDR2 SQIVND (reference sequence). This CDR3 is built from 12 residues. The CDR3 DNA reads TGTGCCAGTACTGGGGCCGGTCAGCCCCAGCATTTT. Encoded protein: CASTGAGQPQHF.

The sample holds one count of this clone. One junction end does not reproduce the germline sequence, and a read error may be involved. The chain couples TRBV29-1 to TRBJ2-5; D is unresolved. The CDR3 has 10 residues. Germline V CDR1 and CDR2: SQVTM, ANQGSEA. The CDR3 DNA reads TGCAGCGTTGGTTCTCCCCTCTGGGACTTC. Its translation: CSVGSPLWDF.

The chain combines TRBV7-9 with TRBJ2-7; perhaps D is TRBD1 or TRBD2 (7 bases each). The CDR3 spans 14 residues. Per the germline V gene, CDR1 is SEHNR and CDR2 is FQNEAQ (reference sequence). The V end was cut by 4 bases, the J end by 4 bases, with 14 bases between. CDR3 DNA: TGTGCCAGCAGCTCGCAGGGGGGGTCTTACGAGCAGTACTTC. Protein product: CASSSQGGSYEQYF.

This clone was observed once. The chain uses TRBV5-4 and TRBJ2-1, with TRBD2 matching over 9 bases. This CDR3 is built from 15 residues. Per germline, CDR1 SGHNT and CDR2 YYREEE (reference sequence). Trimming took 0 bases from V and 6 from J; bases not matched to a gene: 4. CDR3 in amino acids: CASSLEDSGSNEQFF. CDR3 DNA sequence: TGTGCCAGCAGCTTGGAGGATAGCGGGAGCAATGAGCAGTTCTTC.

This clone was observed a single time. This chain joins TRBV6-5 and TRBJ2-7; D unclear. CDR1 is MNHEY, CDR2 SVGAGI, per germline. Trimming stripped 3 bases from V and 3 bases from J, with 9 bases between. The CDR3 contains 13 residues. The CDR3, as DNA: TGTGCCAGCAGTTATAGTGGGAACTACGAGCAGTACTTC. Translated, it gives CASSYSGNYEQYF.

The V and J genes are TRBV5-4 and TRBJ2-4, with D hard to call. The CDR3 has 13 residues. V shed 0 bases and J shed 10 bases, with 11 bases lying between them. Looked up from germline, CDR1 is SGHNT and CDR2 is YYREEE (reference sequence). The CDR3, as DNA: TGTGCCAGCAGCTTGGACGGGCTGAGTATTCAGTACTTC. Translating gives CASSLDGLSIQYF. Looking up the rest from reference TRBV5-4 and TRBJ2-4 gives the full variable domain: ETGVTQSPTHLIKTRGQQVTLRCSSQSGHNTVSWYQQALGQGPQFIFQYYREEENGRGNFPPRFSGLQFPNYSSELNVNALELDDSALYLCASSLDGLSIQYFGAGTRLSVL.

The chain is built from TRBV5-1 and TRBJ1-4; 8 nucleotides line up with TRBD1. CDR3 length equals 15 residues. Trimming removed 1 base from V and 8 bases from J; junction bases left unmatched: 7. Per germline, CDR1 SGHRS and CDR2 YFSETQ. The CDR3 region is CASSLTGQGEEKLFF. The CDR3 DNA sequence: TGCGCCAGCAGCTTGACCGGACAGGGTGAGGAAAAACTGTTTTTT.

V gene TRBV7-7 combines with J gene TRBJ2-1, with no clear D. This CDR3 is 13 amino acids long. CDR1 and CDR2 from the germline V gene are SSHAT and FNYEAQ (reference sequence). Deletions cut 1 base from V and 4 bases from J, with 5 bases between. The CDR3 region is CASSLGDYNEQFF. In nucleotides, the CDR3 is TGTGCCAGCAGCTTAGGGGATTACAATGAGCAGTTCTTC.

The rearrangement links TRBV28 to TRBJ2-7; 9 positions agree with TRBD1. The germline CDR1 and CDR2 sequences are MDHEN and SYDVKM. After removal of 8 bases from V and 3 bases from J, the junction contained 8 bases not matched to a gene. The CDR3 sequence is 14 residues long. DNA of the CDR3: TGTGCCAGCCACCCCGGGACAGGGAACTACGAGCAGTACTTC. As protein: CASHPGTGNYEQYF.

V is TRBV13 and J is TRBJ1-1, with 8 positions matching TRBD1. This CDR3 comprises 13 residues. Germline assignment: CDR1 PRHDT and CDR2 FYEKMQ (reference sequence). V was pared by 6 bases and J by 6 bases, with 6 bases of the junction left unmatched. The CDR3 here is CASSTGQGAEAFF. The CDR3 DNA sequence: TGTGCCAGCAGTACTGGACAGGGTGCTGAAGCTTTCTTT.

The rearrangement links TRBV30 to TRBJ1-5; the D is unclear. The CDR3 loop spans 13 amino acids. V gave up 4 bases and J gave up 4 bases, with 11 bases separating them. CDR1 is GTSNPN and CDR2 is SVGIG in the germline V gene (reference sequence). Here the CDR3 DNA reads TGTGCCTGGACCTATGGCGGGAATCAGCCCCAGCATTTT. It encodes CAWTYGGNQPQHF.

The genes are TRBV5-1 and TRBJ1-1; possible D gene TRBD1, 6 bases. The germline V gene encodes CDR1 SGHRS and CDR2 YFSETQ. The CDR3 runs 14 residues. Trimming removed 1 base at V and 1 base at J, with 8 bases between. The CDR3 is CASSLLGGNTEAFF. DNA of the CDR3: TGCGCCAGCAGCTTGTTAGGGGGGAACACTGAAGCTTTCTTT.

The V and J genes are TRBV5-1 and TRBJ2-5, with TRBD2 identical over 11 bases. This CDR3 spans 16 amino acids. The germline CDR1 and CDR2 sequences are SGHRS and YFSETQ. The ends lost 1 base at V and 5 bases at J; junction bases unmatched: 7. CDR3 sequence: CASSLFMTSGAETQYF. CDR3 DNA sequence: TGCGCCAGCAGCTTGTTTATGACTAGCGGGGCCGAGACCCAGTACTTC.

The chain joins TRBV4-3 to TRBJ2-6; a possible D gene is TRBD1 (5 bases). V was pared by 0 bases and J by 0 bases, with 12 bases between. The CDR3 is 18 residues long. Germline V gene lookup returns CDR1 LGHNA and CDR2 YSLEER. In DNA form, the CDR3 reads TGCGCCAGCAGCCAAGAAGGCAGGGCTTACTCTGGGGCCAACGTCCTGACTTTC. Its protein product is CASSQEGRAYSGANVLTF.

The table lists this clone with a few counts. This rearrangement joins TRBV21-1 to TRBJ1-2. TRBV21-1 is a listed pseudogene. CDR3 length equals 15 residues. The CDR3 bases are TGTGCCAGCAGCCCCCCACCGGGTCCTAACTATGGCTACACCTTC. Translation gives CASSPPPGPNYGYTF.

The chain recombines TRBV5-1 with TRBJ2-6, with 8 bases aligning to TRBD2. With V trimmed by 0 bases and J by 0 bases, 2 bases remained unmatched. The CDR3 totals 17 residues. From germline, CDR1 is SGHRS and CDR2 YFSETQ. The chain's CDR3 is CASSLASGSSGANVLTF. The CDR3 region has the DNA TGCGCCAGCAGCTTGGCCAGCGGGAGCTCTGGGGCCAACGTCCTGACTTTC.

The CDR3 is CASSQESGSYTF. In DNA, the CDR3 is TGTGCCAGCAGCCAAGAATCCGGGAGCTACACCTTC. This chain uses TRBV4-2 with TRBJ1-2; the D is unclear. This CDR3 region has 12 residues. The germline CDR1 and CDR2 sequences are LGHNA and YNFKEQ. The V end was cut by 0 bases, the J end by 9 bases, with 8 bases between.

The chain combines TRBV30 with TRBJ1-1; D is unclear. CDR3 size: 12 residues. Trimming pared 5 bases from V and 3 bases from J, leaving 10 bases between. Germline CDR1 reads GTSNPN; CDR2 reads SVGIG (reference sequence). CDR3 sequence reads: CAWGSLDTEAFF. The CDR3 bases are TGTGCCTGGGGGTCTTTGGACACTGAAGCTTTCTTT.

This chain joins TRBV5-1 and TRBJ1-2; 7 nucleotides align to TRBD1. Germline-derived CDR1 and CDR2 are SGHRS and YFSETQ. The CDR3 consists of 16 residues. With V trimmed by 3 bases and J by 8 bases, 16 bases remained unmatched. CDR3 bases: TGCGCCAGCAGCTATGTCGGCACAGGGGCCTTTCAAGGCTACACCTTC. It is translated as CASSYVGTGAFQGYTF.

The table lists this clone with a few counts. The genes are TRBV30 and TRBJ2-1, with D possibly called TRBD1 or TRBD2 (5 bases each). The CDR3 has 14 residues. The V and J ends lost 6 bases and 2 bases respectively, with 14 bases between them. Germline values: CDR1 GTSNPN, CDR2 SVGIG (reference sequence). CDR3 in amino acids: CACHGASTYNEQFF. The CDR3 region has the DNA TGTGCCTGCCACGGGGCTAGCACCTACAATGAGCAGTTCTTC. Based on the CDR3 plus reference TRBV30 and TRBJ2-1, the full variable domain is SQTIHQWPATLVQPVGSPLSLECTVEGTSNPNLYWYRQAAGRGLQLLFYSVGIGQISSEVPQNLSASRPQDRQFILSSKKLLLSDSGFYLCACHGASTYNEQFFGPGTRLTVL.

The chain recombines TRBV4-1 with TRBJ1-3; 7 nucleotides align to TRBD1. The CDR3 sequence is 16 residues long. From germline, CDR1 is MGHRA and CDR2 YSYEKL. Trimming took 5 bases from V and 0 from J; bases not matched to a gene: 7. In DNA form, the CDR3 reads TGCGCCAGCAGCACTACAGGGGCCACCTCTGGAAACACCATATATTTT. Translating gives CASSTTGATSGNTIYF.

This clone is medium-sized. The V call is TRBV7-6, the J call TRBJ1-1; a possible D gene is TRBD1 (6 bases). Trimming left V 6 bases short and J 4 bases short, with 12 bases between. CDR3 size: 13 residues. In germline, CDR1 is SGHVS, CDR2 FNYEAQ. CDR3 residues: CASSRGQSTEAFF. The CDR3 DNA sequence: TGTGCCAGCAGTCGGGGGCAGAGCACTGAAGCTTTCTTT. Full variable domain (missing parts from reference TRBV7-6 and TRBJ1-1): GAGVSQSPRYKVTKRGQDVALRCDPISGHVSLYWYRQALGQGPEFLTYFNYEAQQDKSGLPNDRFSAERPEGSISTLTIQRTEQRDSAMYRCASSRGQSTEAFFGQGTRLTVV.

The chain recombines TRBV7-2 with TRBJ2-1; D is tentatively TRBD1 or TRBD2 (6 bases each). This CDR3 spans 15 amino acids. Per germline, CDR1 SGHTA and CDR2 FQGNSA. The ends were cut back, 3 bases at V and 2 bases at J, with 11 bases in the middle. The CDR3, as DNA: TGTGCCAGCAGCTTGGGGGGCAGGACCTACAATGAGCAGTTCTTC. It translates to CASSLGGRTYNEQFF.

The rearrangement links TRBV6-5 to TRBJ2-2; the D gene is possibly TRBD1 (6 bases). Germline V gene sequence: CDR1 MNHEY, CDR2 SVGAGI. The V end was cut by 5 bases, the J end by 6 bases, with 16 bases between. This CDR3 contains 15 residues. The CDR3 region is CASSQQGPRAGELFF. As DNA, the CDR3 is TGTGCCAGCAGTCAACAGGGTCCAAGGGCCGGGGAGCTGTTTTTT.

The chain uses TRBV15 and TRBJ1-4; D call uncertain. CDR1 is LNHNV, CDR2 YYDKDF, per germline (reference sequence). The V end was cut by 2 bases, the J end by 3 bases, with 10 bases between. The CDR3 spans 15 residues. The CDR3 loop reads CATSRSPGANEKLFF. The DNA of the CDR3 is TGTGCCACCAGCAGATCCCCTGGAGCTAATGAAAAACTGTTTTTT.

The V and J genes are TRBV27 and TRBJ1-5; possible D gene TRBD1, 6 bases. The length of the CDR3 is 13 residues. V lost 8 bases, J lost 5 bases, and 13 bases lay in between. Germline CDR1 MNHEY, CDR2 SMNVEV (reference sequence). The CDR3 region is CASRQVRDQPQHF. The CDR3 DNA is TGTGCCAGCCGACAGGTTAGGGATCAGCCCCAGCATTTT.

CDR3 residues: CASSLSVNYGYTF. Here the CDR3 DNA reads TGTGCCAGCAGCTTGAGCGTTAACTATGGCTACACCTTC. The V and J genes are TRBV9 and TRBJ1-2; D gene ambiguous. This CDR3 is built from 13 residues. Trimming stripped 4 bases from V and 1 base from J, with 8 bases between. Looked up from germline, CDR1 is SGDLS and CDR2 is YYNGEE.

The chain uses TRBV6-4 and TRBJ1-1; D is unclear. This CDR3 spans 13 amino acids. Trimming removed 5 bases from V and 2 bases from J, with 9 bases in between. Germline V CDR1 and CDR2: MRHNA, SNTAGT. CDR3 DNA sequence: TGTGCCAGCAGTAGTGACCACAACACTGAAGCTTTCTTT. Its protein is CASSSDHNTEAFF.

The chain is built from TRBV30 and TRBJ1-2; 10 nucleotides line up with TRBD1. After removal of 5 bases from V and 4 bases from J, the junction contained 10 bases not matched to a gene. CDR1 is GTSNPN, CDR2 SVGIG, per germline (reference sequence). CDR3 length equals 15 residues. The CDR3 reads CAWRNERTGGYGYTF. For the CDR3, the DNA is TGTGCCTGGCGTAATGAGAGGACAGGGGGCTATGGCTACACCTTC. The full variable domain, with the rest looked up from reference TRBV30 and TRBJ1-2, is SQTIHQWPATLVQPVGSPLSLECTVEGTSNPNLYWYRQAAGRGLQLLFYSVGIGQISSEVPQNLSASRPQDRQFILSSKKLLLSDSGFYLCAWRNERTGGYGYTFGSGTRLTVV.

This clone has just a few counts. This chain uses TRBV15 with TRBJ1-5; D call uncertain. V was pared by 6 bases and J by 7 bases, with 10 bases between. The CDR3 is 12 amino acids. Germline V CDR1 and CDR2: LNHNV, YYDKDF (reference sequence). The CDR3 sequence: CATRRPPQPQHF. The CDR3 DNA reads as TGTGCCACCAGGAGGCCGCCGCAGCCCCAGCATTTT. Full variable domain (outside the CDR3, taken from reference TRBV15 and TRBJ1-5): DAMVIQNPRYQVTQFGKPVTLSCSQTLNHNVMYWYQQKSSQAPKLLFHYYDKDFNNEADTPDNFQSRRPNTSFCFLDIRSPGLGDTAMYLCATRRPPQPQHFGDGTRLSIL.